This TCR beta chain was sequenced for a study of blood T cell repertoires in COVID-19. After removal of 6 bases from V and 2 bases from J, the junction contained 6 bases not matched to a gene. The CDR3 has 14 amino acids. Germline V CDR1 and CDR2: MDHEN, SYDVKM. Methods used by the authors: By means of reference gene primer amplification, nucleated cell counts were estimated. Some clones are missing from TCRdb's copy, which holds only in-frame ones; the method was immunoSEQ multiplex PCR. The DNA was the basis for D and trimming; V, J and clone size are from that table. The sample yields 200,000 or so clones, 83% seen once.

This sequence originates from a woman in her forties with acute or convalescent COVID-19. The sequenced material came from peripheral blood. This rearrangement joins TRBV28 to TRBJ2-7; 8 bases align to TRBD1. The CDR3 reads CASRGQGAPYEQYF. The CDR3 DNA reads as TGTGCCAGCAGGGGCCAGGGGGCCCCCTACGAGCAGTACTTC.